This T cell receptor (beta chain) originates from a study of technical replicates of blood from a handful of donors. The germline V gene has CDR1 SEHNR and CDR2 FQNEAQ (reference sequence). The CDR3 totals 15 residues. Losses at the gene ends were 4 bases for V and 2 bases for J; bases not matched to a gene: 6. Libraries were prepared by immunoSEQ multiplex PCR; TCRdb keeps only in-frame clonotypes and omits some of them. This table holds about 88,000 clones, around 94% found once. The clonotype originates from a human donor in good health. The chain joins TRBV7-9 to TRBJ2-3, with TRBD2 matching over 7 bases. The sequenced sample consisted of T cells isolated from PBMCs. The CDR3 protein is CASSSAGEPTDTQYF. In nucleotides, the CDR3 is TGTGCCAGCAGCTCCGCGGGGGAACCCACAGATACGCAGTATTTT. Full variable domain (remainder filled in from reference TRBV7-9 and TRBJ2-3): DTGVSQNPRHKITKRGQNVTFRCDPISEHNRLYWYRQTLGQGPEFLTYFQNEAQLEKSRLLSDRFSAERPKGSFSTLEIQRTEQGDSAMYLCASSSAGEPTDTQYFGPGTRLTVL.